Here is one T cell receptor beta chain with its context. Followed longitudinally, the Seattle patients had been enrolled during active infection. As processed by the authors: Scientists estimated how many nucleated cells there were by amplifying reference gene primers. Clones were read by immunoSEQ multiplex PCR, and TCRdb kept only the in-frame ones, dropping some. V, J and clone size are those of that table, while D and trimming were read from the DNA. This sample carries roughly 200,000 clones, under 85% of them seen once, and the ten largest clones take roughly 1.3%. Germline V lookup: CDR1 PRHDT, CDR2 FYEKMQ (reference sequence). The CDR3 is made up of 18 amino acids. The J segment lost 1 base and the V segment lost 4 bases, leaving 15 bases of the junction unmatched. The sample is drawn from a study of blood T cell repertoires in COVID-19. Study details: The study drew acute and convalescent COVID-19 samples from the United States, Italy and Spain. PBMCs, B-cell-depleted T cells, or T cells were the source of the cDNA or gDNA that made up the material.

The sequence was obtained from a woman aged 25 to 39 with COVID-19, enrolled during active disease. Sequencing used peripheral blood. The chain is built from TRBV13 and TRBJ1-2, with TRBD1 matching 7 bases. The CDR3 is CASSSRDPTGNLNYGYTF. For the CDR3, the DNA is TGTGCCAGCAGCTCGAGGGACCCGACAGGGAACCTTAACTATGGCTACACCTTC.